The rows below give T cell receptor beta chains drawn from one sample of a study of cytomegalovirus exposure and HLA in healthy donors. The protocol was immunoSEQ multiplex PCR, while the TCRdb copy is restricted to in-frame clones and leaves out a portion. The specimen's table records fewer than 150,000 clones. The sample consisted of PBMCs. The origin of the receptors is a woman in her sixties in good health and CMV-seronegative. Both conserved end residues are part of each CDR3.

j_call | v_call | cdr3_aa
TRBJ2-2 | TRBV27 | CASSFFRNTGELFF
TRBJ2-7 | TRBV19 | CASSTYDRPSYEQYF
TRBJ1-5 | TRBV6-1 | CASSQNQPQHF
TRBJ1-6 | TRBV27 | CASSLQGPNSPLHF
TRBJ1-2 | TRBV5-1 | CASSLGSTGEAGYTF
TRBJ2-5 | TRBV6-6 | CASRTPGQGGTQYF
TRBJ2-1 | TRBV10-1 | CASSPGSTNEQFF
TRBJ2-2 | TRBV7-3 | CASSPSTGSHTGELFF
TRBJ2-3 | TRBV27 | CASSLFAGVTDTQYF
TRBJ1-1 | TRBV28 | CASSSPTGGGTEAFF
TRBJ2-7 | TRBV29-1 | CSVEGPGTGPYEQYF
TRBJ2-1 | TRBV19 | CASSDPGLAPNEQFF
TRBJ1-4 | TRBV9 | CASSVGSNEKLFF
TRBJ2-2 | TRBV11-3 | CASTAGGTGELFF
TRBJ2-2 | TRBV5-8 | CASSLSLQAGGTGELFF